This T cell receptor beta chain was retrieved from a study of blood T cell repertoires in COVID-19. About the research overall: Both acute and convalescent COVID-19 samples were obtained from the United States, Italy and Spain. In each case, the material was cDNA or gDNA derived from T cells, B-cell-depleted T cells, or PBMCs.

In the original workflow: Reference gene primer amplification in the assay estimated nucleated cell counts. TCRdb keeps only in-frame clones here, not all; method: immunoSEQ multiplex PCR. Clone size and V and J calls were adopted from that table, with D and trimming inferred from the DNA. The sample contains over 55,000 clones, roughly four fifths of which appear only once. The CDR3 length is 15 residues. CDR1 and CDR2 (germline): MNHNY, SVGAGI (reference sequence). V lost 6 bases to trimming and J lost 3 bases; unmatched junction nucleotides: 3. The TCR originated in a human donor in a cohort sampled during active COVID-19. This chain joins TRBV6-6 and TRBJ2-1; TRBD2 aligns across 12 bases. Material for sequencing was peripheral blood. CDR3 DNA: TGTGCCAGCAGGTCTAGCGGGGGGGACTACAATGAGCAGTTCTTC. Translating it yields CASRSSGGDYNEQFF.